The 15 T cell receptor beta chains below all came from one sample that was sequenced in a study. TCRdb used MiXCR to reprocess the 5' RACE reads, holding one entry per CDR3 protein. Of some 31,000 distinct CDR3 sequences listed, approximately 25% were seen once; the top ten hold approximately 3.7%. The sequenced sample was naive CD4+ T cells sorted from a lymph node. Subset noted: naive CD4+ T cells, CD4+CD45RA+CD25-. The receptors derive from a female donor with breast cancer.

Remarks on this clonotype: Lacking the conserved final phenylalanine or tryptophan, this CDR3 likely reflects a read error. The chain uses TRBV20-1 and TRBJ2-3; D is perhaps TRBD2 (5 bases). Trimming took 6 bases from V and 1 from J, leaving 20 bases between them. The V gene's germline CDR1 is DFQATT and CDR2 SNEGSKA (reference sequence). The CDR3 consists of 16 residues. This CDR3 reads CSAGGRTRRGTDTQYL. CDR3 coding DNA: TGCAGTGCCGGAGGCCGGACCCGTCGGGGCACAGATACGCAGTATCTT.

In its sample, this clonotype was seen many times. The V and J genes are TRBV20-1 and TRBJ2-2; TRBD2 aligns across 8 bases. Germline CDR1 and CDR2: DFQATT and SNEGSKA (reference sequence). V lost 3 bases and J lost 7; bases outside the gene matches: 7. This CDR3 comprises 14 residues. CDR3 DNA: TGCAGTGCTAGGGATAGCGGGATATACGGGGAGCTGTTTTTT. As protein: CSARDSGIYGELFF.

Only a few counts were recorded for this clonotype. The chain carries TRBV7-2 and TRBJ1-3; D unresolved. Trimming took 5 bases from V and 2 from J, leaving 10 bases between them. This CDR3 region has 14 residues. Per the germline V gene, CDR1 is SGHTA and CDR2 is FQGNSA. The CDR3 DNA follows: TGTGCCAGCAGCCCGCCGGGTACTGGAAACACCATATATTTT. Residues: CASSPPGTGNTIYF.

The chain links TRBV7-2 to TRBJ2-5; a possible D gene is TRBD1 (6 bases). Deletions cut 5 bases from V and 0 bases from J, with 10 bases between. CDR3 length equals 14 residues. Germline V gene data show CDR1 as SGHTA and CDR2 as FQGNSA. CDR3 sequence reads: CASSLGQYQETQYF. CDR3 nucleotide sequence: TGTGCCAGCAGCCTAGGACAGTACCAAGAGACCCAGTACTTC.

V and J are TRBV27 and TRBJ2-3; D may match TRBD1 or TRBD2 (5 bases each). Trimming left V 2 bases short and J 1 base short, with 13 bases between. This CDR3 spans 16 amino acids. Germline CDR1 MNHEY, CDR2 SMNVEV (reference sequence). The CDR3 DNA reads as TGTGCCAGCAGTTTAAAGAGGGGCACGGGCACAGATACGCAGTATTTT. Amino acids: CASSLKRGTGTDTQYF.

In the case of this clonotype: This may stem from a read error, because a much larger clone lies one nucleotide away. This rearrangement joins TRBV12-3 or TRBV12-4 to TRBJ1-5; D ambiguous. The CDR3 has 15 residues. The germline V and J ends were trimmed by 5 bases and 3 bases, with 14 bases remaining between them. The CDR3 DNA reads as TGTGCCAGCAGTCTCAAACGGCTTACCAATCAGCCCCAGCATTTT. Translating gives CASSLKRLTNQPQHF.

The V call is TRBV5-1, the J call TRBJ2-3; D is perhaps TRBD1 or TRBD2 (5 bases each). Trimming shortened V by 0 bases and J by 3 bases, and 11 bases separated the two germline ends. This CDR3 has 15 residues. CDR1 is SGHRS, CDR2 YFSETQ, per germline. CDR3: CASSLEGWGTDTQYF. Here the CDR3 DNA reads TGCGCCAGCAGCTTGGAAGGATGGGGGACAGATACGCAGTATTTT. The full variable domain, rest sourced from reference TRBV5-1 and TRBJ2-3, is KAGVTQTPRYLIKTRGQQVTLSCSPISGHRSVSWYQQTPGQGLQFLFEYFSETQRNKGNFPGRFSGRQFSNSRSEMNVSTLELGDSALYLCASSLEGWGTDTQYFGPGTRLTVL.

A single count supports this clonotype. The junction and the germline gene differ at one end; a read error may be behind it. This CDR3 reads CASSQEGTDGYTF. Written as DNA, the CDR3 is TGTGCCAGCAGCCAAGAGGGGACTGATGGCTACACCTTC. The chain recombines TRBV4-1 with TRBJ1-2; D might be TRBD1 (5 bases). There are 13 residues in the CDR3. Germline assignment: CDR1 MGHRA and CDR2 YSYEKL.

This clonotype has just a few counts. The CDR3 is CASSLVELAGAHTQYF. CDR3 coding DNA: TGCGCCAGCAGCTTGGTGGAGCTAGCGGGGGCACATACGCAGTATTTT. This chain uses TRBV5-1 with TRBJ2-3; TRBD2 matches at 10 bases. The CDR3 runs to 16 residues. The V gene's germline CDR1 is SGHRS and CDR2 YFSETQ. Trimming cost V 0 bases and J 7 bases; bases outside gene matches: 8. Full variable domain (outside the CDR3, taken from reference TRBV5-1 and TRBJ2-3): KAGVTQTPRYLIKTRGQQVTLSCSPISGHRSVSWYQQTPGQGLQFLFEYFSETQRNKGNFPGRFSGRQFSNSRSEMNVSTLELGDSALYLCASSLVELAGAHTQYFGPGTRLTVL.

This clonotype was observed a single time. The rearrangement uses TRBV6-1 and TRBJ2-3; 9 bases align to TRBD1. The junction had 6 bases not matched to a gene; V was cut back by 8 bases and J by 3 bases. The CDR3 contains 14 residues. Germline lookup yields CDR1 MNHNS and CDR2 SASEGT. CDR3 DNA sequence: TGTGCCAGCGGGGGGGACAGGGCGACAGATACGCAGTATTTT. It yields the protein CASGGDRATDTQYF.

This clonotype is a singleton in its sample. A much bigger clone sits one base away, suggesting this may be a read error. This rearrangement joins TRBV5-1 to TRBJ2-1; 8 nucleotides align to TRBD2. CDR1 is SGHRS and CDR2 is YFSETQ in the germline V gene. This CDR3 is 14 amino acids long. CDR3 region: CTSSSTSVQNEQFF. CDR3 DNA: TGCACCAGCAGCTCGACTAGCGTCCAAAATGAGCAGTTCTTC.

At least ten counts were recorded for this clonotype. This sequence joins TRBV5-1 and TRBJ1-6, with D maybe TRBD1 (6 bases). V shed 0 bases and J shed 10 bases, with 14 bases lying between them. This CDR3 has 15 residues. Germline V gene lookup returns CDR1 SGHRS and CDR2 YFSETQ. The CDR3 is CASSLEGGVESPLHF. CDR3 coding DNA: TGCGCCAGCAGCTTGGAAGGGGGGGTGGAATCACCCCTCCACTTT.

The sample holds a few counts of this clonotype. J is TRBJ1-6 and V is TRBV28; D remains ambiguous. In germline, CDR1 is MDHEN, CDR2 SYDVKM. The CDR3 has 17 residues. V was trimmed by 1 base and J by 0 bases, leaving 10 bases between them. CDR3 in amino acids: CASSLFPGGSYNSPLHF. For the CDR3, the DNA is TGTGCCAGCAGTTTATTCCCAGGCGGCTCCTATAATTCACCCCTCCACTTT.

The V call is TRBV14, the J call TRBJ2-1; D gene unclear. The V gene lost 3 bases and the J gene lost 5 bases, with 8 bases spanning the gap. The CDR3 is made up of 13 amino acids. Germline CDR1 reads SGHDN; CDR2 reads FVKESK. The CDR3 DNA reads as TGTGCCAGCAGCCACAGTCTTGACAATGAGCAGTTCTTC. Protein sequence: CASSHSLDNEQFF.

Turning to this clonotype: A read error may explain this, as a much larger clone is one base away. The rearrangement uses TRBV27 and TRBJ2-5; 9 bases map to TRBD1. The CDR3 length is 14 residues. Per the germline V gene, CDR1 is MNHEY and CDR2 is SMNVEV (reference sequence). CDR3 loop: CASSSGQGTETRYF. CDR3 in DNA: TGTGCCAGCAGTTCGGGACAGGGTACCGAGACCCGGTACTTC.